This TCR beta chain was identified during a study of tumor-infiltrating lymphocytes in localized non-small cell lung cancer. Study overall: Several tumor histologies, both smoking statuses, and some post-neoadjuvant chemotherapy samples were included.

Findings of the study overall: T-cell fraction did not differ between immunotypes IM1 and IM2.

Remarks on this clone: The antigen remains undetermined.

The V segment lost 4 bases and the J segment 1 base; nucleotides outside the gene matches: 1. Germline CDR1 MNHNS, CDR2 SASEGT. The CDR3 covers 14 residues. Sequenced by immunoSEQ multiplex PCR; TCRdb stores in-frame clones only, minus some. This sample has 13,000 or so clones, with about 71% found just once. The chain combines TRBV6-1 with TRBJ2-3; 8 bases align to TRBD1. Sequenced: uninvolved lung tissue not adjacent to the tumor. This clonotype originated in a human donor with non-small cell lung cancer. The CDR3: CASSGGQGTDTQYF. CDR3 DNA sequence: TGTGCCAGCAGTGGGGGACAGGGCACAGATACGCAGTATTTT.